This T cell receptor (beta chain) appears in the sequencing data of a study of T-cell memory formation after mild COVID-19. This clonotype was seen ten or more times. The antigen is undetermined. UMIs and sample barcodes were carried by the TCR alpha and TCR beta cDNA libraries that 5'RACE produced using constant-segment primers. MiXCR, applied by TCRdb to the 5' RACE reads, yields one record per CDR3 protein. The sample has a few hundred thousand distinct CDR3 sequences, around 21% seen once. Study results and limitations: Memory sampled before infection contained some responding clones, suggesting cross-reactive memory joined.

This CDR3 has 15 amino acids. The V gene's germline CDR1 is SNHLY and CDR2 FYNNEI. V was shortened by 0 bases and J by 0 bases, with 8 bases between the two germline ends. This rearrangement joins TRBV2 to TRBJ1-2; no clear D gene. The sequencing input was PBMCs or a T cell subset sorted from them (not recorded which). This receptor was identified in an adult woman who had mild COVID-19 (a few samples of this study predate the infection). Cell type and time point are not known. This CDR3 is CASSEAGGSNYGYTF. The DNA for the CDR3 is TGTGCCAGCAGTGAAGCTGGCGGCTCTAACTATGGCTACACCTTC.